This entry is about one TCR beta chain. This specimen comes from a study of technical replicates of blood from a handful of donors. The assay was immunoSEQ multiplex PCR, and TCRdb's table has in-frame clones only and misses some. The sample holds some 13,000 clones, roughly 94% seen once. The ends lost 2 bases at V and 6 bases at J; junction bases unmatched: 6. This CDR3 region has 14 residues. The germline CDR1 and CDR2 sequences are SGDLS and YYNGEE. This receptor was identified in a human donor in good health. The chain uses TRBV9 and TRBJ2-3, with TRBD2 matching 7 bases. The sample was PBMCs. CDR3 region: CASSVRGSLDTQYF. The CDR3 DNA follows: TGTGCCAGCAGCGTTCGCGGGAGCCTCGATACGCAGTATTTT.